Listed here are 26 T cell receptor beta chains from one sample, sequenced in a study of T cells after yellow fever vaccination. Using its own MiXCR run on the 5' RACE reads, TCRdb lists one record per CDR3 protein. The sample consists of some 560,000 distinct CDR3 sequences, about 19% of them appearing once. The material sequenced was PBMCs, taken 15 days after the yellow fever booster vaccination. Receptors were obtained from a man aged 25 to 45 who received the YFV17D yellow fever vaccine.

CDR3 loop: CASSTSTSGFYNEQFF. The CDR3 DNA is TGTGCCAGCAGTACCTCGACTAGCGGGTTTTACAATGAGCAGTTCTTC. The V gene is TRBV6-5, the J gene TRBJ2-1; TRBD2 matches at 10 bases. V was clipped by 5 bases and J by 4 bases; unmatched bases: 8. Germline assignment: CDR1 MNHEY and CDR2 SVGAGI. The CDR3 loop spans 16 amino acids.

This clonotype was seen only a few times. The chain combines TRBV28 with TRBJ1-5, with TRBD1 as a possible D gene (5 bases). V shed 6 bases and J shed 5 bases, with 14 bases lying between them. Germline CDR1 reads MDHEN; CDR2 reads SYDVKM. This CDR3 region has 14 residues. CDR3 loop: CASRAAGLDQPQHF. The CDR3 nucleotides are TGTGCCAGCAGGGCCGCAGGGCTGGATCAGCCCCAGCATTTT.

This chain uses TRBV2 with TRBJ2-3; D is possibly TRBD2 (5 bases). There are 12 residues in the CDR3. Germline CDR1 reads SNHLY; CDR2 reads FYNNEI. CDR3 protein: CAAAIRTDTQYF. In DNA, the CDR3 is TGTGCAGCGGCAATACGCACAGATACGCAGTATTTT.

The V call is TRBV7-8, the J call TRBJ2-3; D is perhaps TRBD1 (6 bases). CDR1 and CDR2 from the germline V gene are SGHVS and FQNEAQ. This CDR3 region has 13 residues. The V end was cut by 3 bases, the J end by 6 bases, with 10 bases between. The CDR3 DNA sequence: TGTGCCAGCAGCTTCCGGGACACCGATACGCAGTATTTT. This translates into CASSFRDTDTQYF.

This clonotype was counted only a few times. J is TRBJ2-5 and V is TRBV27, with D possibly matching TRBD1 (6 bases). Germline V gene sequence: CDR1 MNHEY, CDR2 SMNVEV (reference sequence). The CDR3 runs to 14 residues. V was pared by 6 bases and J by 4 bases, with 15 bases between. CDR3 in DNA: TGTGCCAGCAGCTACACAGGGAGAGGAGAGACCCAGTACTTC. Amino acid sequence: CASSYTGRGETQYF.

At least ten counts were recorded for this clonotype. The chain couples TRBV5-1 to TRBJ2-7, with D possibly being TRBD1 (5 bases). There are 12 residues in the CDR3. Germline loops: CDR1 SGHRS, CDR2 YFSETQ. Trimming shortened V by 5 bases and J by 3 bases, and 9 bases separated the two germline ends. This CDR3 is CASRSTDYEQYF. DNA of the CDR3: TGCGCCAGCAGATCGACAGACTACGAGCAGTACTTC.

The chain has TRBV10-2 and TRBJ2-7, with TRBD2 matching 7 bases. Germline V gene lookup returns CDR1 WSHSY and CDR2 SAAADI. V was clipped by 2 bases and J by 2 bases; unmatched bases: 3. The CDR3 sequence is 14 residues long. The CDR3 region is CASSELAGAYEQYF. DNA of the CDR3: TGCGCCAGCAGTGAGCTGGCGGGAGCCTACGAGCAGTACTTC.

A few counts support this clonotype. For the CDR3, the DNA is TGTGCCAGCAGTTACTCGGGGGCCCTGAGCTCCTACGAGCAGTACTTC. This gives the protein CASSYSGALSSYEQYF. The rearrangement links TRBV6-5 to TRBJ2-7; tentatively, D is TRBD1 (6 bases). With 0 bases removed from V and 0 bases from J, the gap between germline ends came to 12 bases. From germline, CDR1 is MNHEY and CDR2 SVGAGI. This CDR3 is built from 16 residues.

The rearrangement joins TRBV7-2 to TRBJ2-1; D possibly corresponds to TRBD2 (6 bases). Trimming left V 1 base short and J 6 bases short, with 16 bases between. Germline CDR1 and CDR2: SGHTA and FQGNSA. The CDR3 runs 16 residues. In DNA, the CDR3 is TGTGCCAGCAGCTTAGACGACGGGAGAGTCGGCAATGAGCAGTTCTTC. Its translation: CASSLDDGRVGNEQFF. The variable domain in full, completed from reference TRBV7-2 and TRBJ2-1, reads GAGVSQSPSNKVTEKGKDVELRCDPISGHTALYWYRQSLGQGLEFLIYFQGNSAPDKSGLPSDRFSAERTGGSVSTLTIQRTQQEDSAVYLCASSLDDGRVGNEQFFGPGTRLTVL.

The gene calls are TRBV7-9 and TRBJ2-1; D possibly corresponds to TRBD2 (6 bases). V was cut by 0 bases and J by 6 bases, with 15 bases left in between. The CDR3 loop spans 16 amino acids. Germline CDR1 SEHNR, CDR2 FQNEAQ (reference sequence). The CDR3 DNA reads TGTGCCAGCAGCTTAGCGCTCGAGCGGAGGGGCAATGAGCAGTTCTTC. Amino acid sequence: CASSLALERRGNEQFF.

The gene calls are TRBV3-1 and TRBJ2-5, with D tentatively TRBD1 (6 bases). This CDR3 spans 14 amino acids. In germline, CDR1 is LGHDT, CDR2 YNNKEL (reference sequence). V was clipped by 9 bases and J by 7 bases, with 21 bases between them. The CDR3 protein is CASTDGFGRGTQYF. The CDR3 region has the DNA TGTGCCAGTACCGACGGCTTCGGCAGGGGGACCCAGTACTTC.

This clonotype came up a few times. For the CDR3, the DNA is TGTGCCAGCAGCTACAGGGTAACAACACCCCTCCACTTT. It specifies CASSYRVTTPLHF. This sequence joins TRBV14 and TRBJ1-6; TRBD1 is a possible D gene (6 bases). Per germline, CDR1 SGHDN and CDR2 FVKESK. Trimming removed 5 bases from V and 11 bases from J, with 13 bases in between. The CDR3 consists of 13 residues. Supplemented by reference TRBV14 and TRBJ1-6, the full variable domain reads EAGVTQFPSHSVIEKGQTVTLRCDPISGHDNLYWYRRVMGKEIKFLLHFVKESKQDESGMPNNRFLAERTGGTYSTLKVQPAELEDSGVYFCASSYRVTTPLHFGNGTRLTVT.

This clonotype showed up just a few times. This sequence joins TRBV5-1 and TRBJ1-6; 7 nucleotides agree with TRBD1. Looked up from germline, CDR1 is SGHRS and CDR2 is YFSETQ. V lost 4 bases, J lost 7 bases, and 8 bases stayed unmatched. This CDR3 is 15 amino acids long. CDR3 region: CASSAGQTTNSPLHF. The CDR3 DNA sequence: TGCGCCAGCAGCGCGGGACAGACCACGAATTCACCCCTCCACTTT. The variable domain in full, with the rest retrieved from reference TRBV5-1 and TRBJ1-6, is KAGVTQTPRYLIKTRGQQVTLSCSPISGHRSVSWYQQTPGQGLQFLFEYFSETQRNKGNFPGRFSGRQFSNSRSEMNVSTLELGDSALYLCASSAGQTTNSPLHFGNGTRLTVT.

This clonotype was counted ten times or more. The CDR3 spells CASSARTGVSYEQYF. The CDR3 nucleotides are TGTGCCAGCAGCGCCCGGACAGGGGTTTCCTACGAGCAGTACTTC. V and J are TRBV5-6 and TRBJ2-7, with 9 positions matching TRBD1. The CDR3 consists of 15 residues. The germline gives CDR1 SGHDT, CDR2 YYEEEE. The V and J ends lost 4 bases and 1 base, in that order; junction bases with no gene match: 6.

This clonotype was found a few times. The gene calls are TRBV7-9 and TRBJ2-5, with 13 bases identical to TRBD2. The trim removed 5 bases at V and 8 bases at J, leaving 8 bases unmatched. CDR3 size: 15 residues. Germline values: CDR1 SEHNR, CDR2 FQNEAQ (reference sequence). The DNA of the CDR3 is TGTGCCAGCAGCGAGGGACTAGCGGGGTATGAAACCCAGTACTTC. It yields the protein CASSEGLAGYETQYF.

This clonotype was seen only a few times. CDR3 sequence reads: CARDKTRDGPYEQYF. The CDR3, as DNA: TGTGCCAGGGACAAGACTAGGGACGGACCCTACGAGCAGTACTTC. The genes are TRBV3-1 and TRBJ2-7, with D perhaps TRBD2 (6 bases). The CDR3 spans 15 residues. Germline lookup yields CDR1 LGHDT and CDR2 YNNKEL (reference sequence). V was clipped by 9 bases and J by 2 bases, with 20 bases between them.

The chain joins TRBV6-4 to TRBJ2-7; 8 positions match TRBD1. J was trimmed by 4 bases and V by 4 bases; bases with no gene match: 6. The CDR3 length is 14 residues. Germline V gene sequence: CDR1 MRHNA, CDR2 SNTAGT. This CDR3 is CASSADRGPYEQYF. Here the CDR3 DNA reads TGTGCCAGCAGTGCCGACAGGGGACCTTACGAGCAGTACTTC.

This chain joins TRBV12-3 or TRBV12-4 and TRBJ2-5; D is ambiguous. The CDR3 totals 14 residues. Trimming took 6 bases from V and 10 from J, leaving 21 bases between them. The DNA of the CDR3 is TGTGCCAGCAGCGATCATAGGCCCAACGGAGACCAGTACTTC. The encoded protein is CASSDHRPNGDQYF.

This clonotype turned up a few times. The J gene is TRBJ2-3, the V gene TRBV29-1; D uncertain. The CDR3 is 12 amino acids. The germline CDR1 and CDR2 sequences are SQVTM and ANQGSEA. V lost 4 bases and J 2 bases, leaving 7 bases between the germline ends. The CDR3 sequence is CSVVTATDTQYF. CDR3 coding DNA: TGCAGCGTTGTCACAGCCACAGATACGCAGTATTTT.

This clonotype occurred a few times. The chain links TRBV4-3 to TRBJ2-1, with 12 positions matching TRBD2. CDR1 is LGHNA, CDR2 YSLEER, per germline. CDR3 length equals 15 residues. J was trimmed by 9 bases and V by 4 bases; bases with no gene match: 7. The CDR3 is CASSPGTSGWGEQFF. The CDR3, as DNA: TGCGCCAGCAGCCCCGGGACTAGCGGGTGGGGTGAGCAGTTCTTC.

The V call is TRBV6-5, the J call TRBJ2-1, with D perhaps being TRBD1 or TRBD2 (5 bases each). Germline V CDR1 and CDR2: MNHEY, SVGAGI. CDR3 length: 14 residues. The V gene lost 2 bases and the J gene lost 9 bases, with 14 bases spanning the gap. CDR3 residues: CASSYAGSGSEQFF. DNA for the CDR3: TGTGCCAGCAGTTACGCGGGCTCAGGGAGTGAGCAGTTCTTC.

The V gene is TRBV29-1, the J gene TRBJ1-1; possibly TRBD1 for D (6 bases). The CDR3 runs 11 residues. V was pared by 7 bases and J by 5 bases, with 11 bases between. Germline CDR1 reads SQVTM; CDR2 reads ANQGSEA. The CDR3 nucleotides are TGCAGCGGAACAGGGAAAACTGAAGCTTTCTTT. It codes for CSGTGKTEAFF.

This clonotype was seen a few times. The genes are TRBV27 and TRBJ2-1, with TRBD2 matching 14 bases. V shed 9 bases and J 7 bases; nucleotides not matched to a gene: 11. The CDR3 spans 16 residues. Germline CDR1 is MNHEY and CDR2 is SMNVEV (reference sequence). CDR3 residues: CASSPIRTSGRNEQFF. The CDR3 nucleotides read TGTGCCAGTTCTCCCATCCGGACTAGCGGGAGGAATGAGCAGTTCTTC.

The CDR3 region has the DNA TGTGCCTCGGCCTTAGGCGGGAGAAGAGAGACCCAGTACTTC. Protein sequence: CASALGGRRETQYF. The chain couples TRBV30 to TRBJ2-5, with 7 nucleotides matching TRBD2. Germline V lookup: CDR1 GTSNPN, CDR2 SVGIG (reference sequence). V trimming: 7 bases; J trimming: 4 bases; junction bases outside the gene matches: 12. This CDR3 contains 14 residues.

This clonotype was counted only a few times. The chain employs TRBV7-8 and TRBJ1-2, with a weak D call TRBD1 (6 bases). V dropped 5 bases and J dropped 0 bases, with 13 bases sitting between them. Germline V gives CDR1 SGHVS, CDR2 FQNEAQ. The CDR3 contains 15 residues. CDR3 sequence: CASSPRGSANYGYTF. For the CDR3, the DNA is TGTGCCAGCAGCCCCAGGGGTTCAGCTAACTATGGCTACACCTTC.

The gene calls are TRBV21-1 and TRBJ1-2; TRBD1, the D gene given by the table, was not confirmed from the DNA. TRBV21-1 is a pseudogene segment. This CDR3 is 14 amino acids long. The CDR3 region is CASSNNRVAYGYTF. CDR3 DNA: TGTGCCAGCAGCAACAACAGGGTCGCTTATGGCTACACCTTC.